Listed below are T cell receptor beta chains from one sample, sequenced in a study of shared clonotypes between healthy human individuals. Sequencing used immunoSEQ multiplex PCR; TCRdb keeps in-frame clones, though not all of them. This sample has 1 million to 1.3 million clones, with about 84% found just once. The sequencing input was memory CD4+ T cells from PBMCs. Receptor source: a man between 18 and 29 years old in good health. Some clones in this sample may be carry-over from other donors' samples. CDR3s leave out the opening cysteine and the closing phenylalanine or tryptophan.

len	v_gene	j_gene	CDR3aa
10	TRBV2	TRBJ1-2	ASSEADWGYT
13	TRBV9	TRBJ1-5	ASSAWADSNQPQH
10	TRBV28	TRBJ2-7	ASSSLRYEQY
12	TRBV19	TRBJ2-3	ASSTSGNTDTQY
15	TRBV5-1	TRBJ2-1	ASSLAGITSSYNEQF
11	TRBV29-1	TRBJ2-5	SVEDPKNPTQY
14	TRBV21-1	TRBJ2-7	ASSMIGRTFEDEQY
11	TRBV2	TRBJ2-7	ASVSRRIYEQY
9	TRBV7-2	TRBJ2-1	ASSLLDEQF
11	TRBV5-1	TRBJ1-2	ASSRGTEYGYT
13	TRBV6-5	TRBJ2-7	ASRSGGPSPYEQY
14	TRBV5-1	TRBJ1-2	ASSSSGLQRRNGYT
12	TRBV29-1	TRBJ2-1	SVEGQGKSNEQF
10	TRBV30	TRBJ2-7	AWGHYSYEQY
12	TRBV7-9	TRBJ2-5	ASSLVTGQETQY
13	TRBV6-6	TRBJ2-2	ASGISFGVNGELF
11	TRBV5-1	TRBJ2-1	ASRPHRNFEQF
14	TRBV4-2	TRBJ2-1	ASSQDAGFSYNEQF
12	TRBV27	TRBJ1-2	ASSSVRASYGYT
11	TRBV5-6	TRBJ2-2	ASSLLNTGELF
13	TRBV7-2	TRBJ2-7	ASSLKRMPEDEQY
13	TRBV5-4	TRBJ2-1	ASSLSGTGGPEQF
13	TRBV18	TRBJ2-1	ASSQLPLLYNEQF
13	TRBV5-1	TRBJ1-1	ASSFLGQMNTEAF
15	TRBV28	TRBJ2-3	ASSLSASGSITDTQY
11	TRBV5-4	TRBJ2-2	ASSFIWTGELF
15	TRBV9	TRBJ2-3	ASSVATSGKLTDTQY
13	TRBV9	TRBJ2-2	ASSDRDMTTGELF
9	TRBV29-1	TRBJ2-1	SAFESFEQF
13	TRBV4-3	TRBJ1-5	ASSQRTEGNQPQH
13	TRBV7-9	TRBJ2-4	ASSLGGQGQNIQY
15	TRBV27	TRBJ2-1	ASSLWGAGGQLNEQF
8	TRBV19	TRBJ1-2	ASSGDGYT
11	TRBV18	TRBJ1-4	ASSPGANEKLF
9	TRBV6-9	TRBJ2-7	ASSYSGEQY
17	TRBV27	TRBJ2-2	ASSSPRGVAGTRAGELF
15	TRBV5-1	TRBJ2-3	ASSPGQGVSLGDTQY
12	TRBV11-1	TRBJ1-5	ASSLDGGTQPQH
11	TRBV25-1	TRBJ2-2	ASSEYVTGELF
13	TRBV7-9	TRBJ1-5	ASSLDSGINQPQH
12	TRBV18	TRBJ2-5	ASSPREEGETQY
12	TRBV5-4	TRBJ2-7	ASSSSGGSYEQY
12	TRBV7-8	TRBJ2-5	ASSLLRTGGTQY
13	TRBV27	TRBJ1-1	ASSLSNRVRAEAF
13	TRBV19	TRBJ1-1	ASSIKTDLSTEAF
10	TRBV2	TRBJ1-2	ASSEGNYGYT
14	TRBV7-2	TRBJ1-2	ASSLGGRSANYGYT
13	TRBV5-1	TRBJ1-1	ASSLLITGNTEAF
12	TRBV7-8	TRBJ2-5	ASSLAPGGETQY